This T cell receptor (beta chain) was sequenced during a study of blood T cell repertoires in COVID-19. Overall study context: There were acute and convalescent COVID-19 samples, and they came from the United States, Italy and Spain.

In the study's own analysis: Estimation of nucleated cell counts relied on the amplification of reference gene primers. Sequencing used immunoSEQ multiplex PCR; TCRdb keeps in-frame clones, though not all of them. The V and J calls and clone size come from that table; D and trimming were worked out from the DNA. The sample includes 250,000 to 350,000 clones, over 85% of them seen just once. CDR3 length equals 18 residues. The germline V gene has CDR1 LGHDT and CDR2 YNNKEL (reference sequence). Between the trimmed V and J ends, which lost 0 bases and 0 bases, there was a span of 17 bases. The cohort comprised adults aged about 18 to 100 years residing in approximately 25 US areas. Cohort placement rested on clinical history that participants reported themselves.

This TCR was recovered from a woman in her forties or fifties who had been exposed to COVID-19. Sequencing was done on a sample of PBMCs or T cells enriched from blood (not recorded which). The V gene is TRBV3-1 (or the pseudogene TRBV3-2), the J gene TRBJ1-1; perhaps TRBD1 as D (6 bases). The CDR3 spells CASSQDRGRTGLNTEAFF. CDR3 coding DNA: TGTGCCAGCAGCCAAGATCGCGGTAGAACAGGGTTGAACACTGAAGCTTTCTTT.